This T cell receptor beta chain was sequenced in a study of OX40 agonist ivuxolimab in advanced cancers. About the study: The dose-escalation cohort had hepatocellular carcinoma, melanoma, renal cell or head and neck cancer. Participants, 82.7% male, averaged approximately 65 years of age, ranging from about 20 to 80.

The assay was immunoSEQ multiplex PCR, and TCRdb's table has in-frame clones only and misses some. The table includes tens of thousands of clones, 90% to 95% detected once. With 4 bases removed from V and 5 bases from J, the gap between germline ends came to 15 bases. Germline CDR1 and CDR2: SGDLS and YYNGEE. The CDR3 is 14 residues long. With regard to this clone: Its target is not known.

Whole-study findings and limits: CD4+ T cells averaged fewer expanded clones than CD8+ T cells.

The receptor comes from an adult with an advanced solid tumor such as melanoma, head and neck, liver or kidney cancer. The V gene is TRBV9, the J gene TRBJ2-5; D remains unclear. The sequencing used CD4+ or CD8+ T cells sorted from blood, collected in a trial of the OX40 agonist ivuxolimab. In nucleotides, the CDR3 is TGTGCCAGCAGCCCACTACCATACTGGGAGACCCAGTACTTC. Translation gives CASSPLPYWETQYF.